This is a list of T cell receptor beta chains from one sample in a study of blood T cell repertoires in COVID-19. Assay used: immunoSEQ multiplex PCR; TCRdb lists only in-frame clones, some missing. The sample lists roughly 270,000 clones, roughly four fifths seen once, with 5% in the top ten. The material sequenced was PBMCs or T cells enriched from blood (not recorded which). Source of these receptors: a man between 40 and 49 years old who had been exposed to COVID-19. Both conserved end residues are part of each CDR3. The D gene is left open where the match is weak. Some rows mark clone size as missing; the rest say once, few, many or name a class of expanded clone.

d_call j_call clone_size v_call cdr3_aa
TRBD1 TRBJ2-1 NA TRBV5-6 CASSLGGQGYEQFF
NA TRBJ1-5 once TRBV6-5 CASTQGANQPQHF
NA TRBJ2-7 NA TRBV9 CASSKQTGPYEQYF
TRBD1 TRBJ2-7 NA TRBV7-9 CASSHRDRGYEQYF
TRBD1 TRBJ1-6 NA TRBV5-6 CASSLVGGSPLHF
TRBD2 TRBJ2-5 few TRBV29-1 CSVGGLDQETQYF
NA TRBJ1-1 NA TRBV7-6 CASSPGTGHTEAFF
TRBD2 TRBJ2-7 NA TRBV6-5 CASSWSAGTSEPEQYF
NA TRBJ2-6 NA TRBV15 CATGRQRSNSGANVLTF
NA TRBJ2-7 NA TRBV18 CASSRGGGRSSYEQYF
NA TRBJ2-7 once TRBV18 CASSPQGTYEQYF
NA TRBJ1-6 once TRBV6-6 CASSYQRQANSPLHF
NA TRBJ1-1 once TRBV19 CASSGGGGMNTEAFF
NA TRBJ2-7 NA TRBV11-2 CASSLGADSAYEQYF
NA TRBJ2-7 NA TRBV7-9 CASSFRQAYEQYF
TRBD1 TRBJ2-7 NA TRBV5-5 CASILQGANEQYF
NA TRBJ2-1 NA TRBV24-1 CATSDYREGEQFF
NA TRBJ1-5 NA TRBV5-3 CARDSGNQPQHF
NA TRBJ1-6 few TRBV23-1 CASPPPGRGDSKGSYNSPLHF
NA TRBJ1-1 few TRBV30 CAWSLDKHTEAFF
NA TRBJ1-2 NA TRBV11-2 CASSLDWTEFYGYTF
NA TRBJ2-7 NA TRBV6-6 CASRGRGNVLEQYF
TRBD2 TRBJ2-5 NA TRBV11-3 CASGLAEETQYF
TRBD2 TRBJ2-7 once TRBV19 CASRTRAGVGEQYF
TRBD2 TRBJ2-2 NA TRBV7-8 CASSLVSVSGRGTGELFF
NA TRBJ2-5 once TRBV20-1 CSASGQETQYF
TRBD1 TRBJ2-3 NA TRBV12-3/TRBV12-4 CASSGTGDTQYF
NA TRBJ1-2 NA TRBV5-1 CASSFDTHGYTF
NA TRBJ2-7 NA TRBV6-5 CGASSYEQYF
TRBD1 TRBJ1-2 NA TRBV9 CASSAVTGVNGYTF
TRBD2 TRBJ2-7 NA TRBV19 CASSIDLGGRSNEQYF
TRBD1 TRBJ2-7 NA TRBV12-5 CASVPDRGVREQYF
NA TRBJ2-4 NA TRBV28 CASSKSTGTDIQYF
TRBD2 TRBJ2-2 NA TRBV7-9 CASSPLPLAVYTGELFF
NA TRBJ2-3 NA TRBV3-1/TRBV3-2 CASSASDNTQYF
NA TRBJ2-5 NA TRBV23-1 CASVGGGTQYF
NA TRBJ1-4 NA TRBV30 CAWSVSEKLFF
NA TRBJ2-6 NA TRBV7-9 CASSPSGANVLTF
NA TRBJ2-7 many TRBV4-2 CASSLRAGAYEQYF
TRBD1 TRBJ2-5 few TRBV7-3 CASSLDREETQYF
TRBD2 TRBJ2-7 NA TRBV7-3 CASSPSGSPYEQYF
TRBD1 TRBJ1-1 NA TRBV5-4 CASSLVLTGGVNTEAFF
TRBD2 TRBJ2-1 NA TRBV5-6 CASSLVLAGGGNEQFF
TRBD1 TRBJ2-5 once TRBV5-8 CASSSGRGSDQETQYF
TRBD2 TRBJ2-1 NA TRBV24-1 CATGSGGRNEQFF
NA TRBJ2-7 NA TRBV5-6 CASSPDTSYEQYF
NA TRBJ1-4 NA TRBV6-5 CASRRDGREKLFF
TRBD1 TRBJ1-2 many TRBV19 CASRNTGQVYNGYTF
NA TRBJ1-5 NA TRBV27 CASSLGGGGYSNQPQHF
TRBD1 TRBJ1-3 NA TRBV7-8 CASSRRDRGNSGNTIYF
NA TRBJ1-2 NA TRBV7-9 CASSYYPVYGYTF
NA TRBJ1-5 once TRBV19 CASSIDPGSQEPQHF